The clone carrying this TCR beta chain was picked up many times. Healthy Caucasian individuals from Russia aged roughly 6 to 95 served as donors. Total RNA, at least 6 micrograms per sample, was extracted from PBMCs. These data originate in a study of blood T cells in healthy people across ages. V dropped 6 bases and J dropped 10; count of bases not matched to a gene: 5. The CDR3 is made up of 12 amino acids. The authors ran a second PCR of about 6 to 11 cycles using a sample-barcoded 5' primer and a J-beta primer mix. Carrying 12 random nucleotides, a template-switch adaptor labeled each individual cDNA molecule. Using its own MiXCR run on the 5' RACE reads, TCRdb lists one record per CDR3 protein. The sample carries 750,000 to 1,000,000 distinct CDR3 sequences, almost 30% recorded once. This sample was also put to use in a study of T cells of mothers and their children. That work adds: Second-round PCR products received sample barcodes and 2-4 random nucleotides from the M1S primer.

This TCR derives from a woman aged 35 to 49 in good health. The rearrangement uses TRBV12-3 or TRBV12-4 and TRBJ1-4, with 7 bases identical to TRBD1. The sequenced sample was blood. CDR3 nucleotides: TGTGCCAGCAGCCCCCCAGGGGGAAAACTGTTTTTT. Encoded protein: CASSPPGGKLFF.